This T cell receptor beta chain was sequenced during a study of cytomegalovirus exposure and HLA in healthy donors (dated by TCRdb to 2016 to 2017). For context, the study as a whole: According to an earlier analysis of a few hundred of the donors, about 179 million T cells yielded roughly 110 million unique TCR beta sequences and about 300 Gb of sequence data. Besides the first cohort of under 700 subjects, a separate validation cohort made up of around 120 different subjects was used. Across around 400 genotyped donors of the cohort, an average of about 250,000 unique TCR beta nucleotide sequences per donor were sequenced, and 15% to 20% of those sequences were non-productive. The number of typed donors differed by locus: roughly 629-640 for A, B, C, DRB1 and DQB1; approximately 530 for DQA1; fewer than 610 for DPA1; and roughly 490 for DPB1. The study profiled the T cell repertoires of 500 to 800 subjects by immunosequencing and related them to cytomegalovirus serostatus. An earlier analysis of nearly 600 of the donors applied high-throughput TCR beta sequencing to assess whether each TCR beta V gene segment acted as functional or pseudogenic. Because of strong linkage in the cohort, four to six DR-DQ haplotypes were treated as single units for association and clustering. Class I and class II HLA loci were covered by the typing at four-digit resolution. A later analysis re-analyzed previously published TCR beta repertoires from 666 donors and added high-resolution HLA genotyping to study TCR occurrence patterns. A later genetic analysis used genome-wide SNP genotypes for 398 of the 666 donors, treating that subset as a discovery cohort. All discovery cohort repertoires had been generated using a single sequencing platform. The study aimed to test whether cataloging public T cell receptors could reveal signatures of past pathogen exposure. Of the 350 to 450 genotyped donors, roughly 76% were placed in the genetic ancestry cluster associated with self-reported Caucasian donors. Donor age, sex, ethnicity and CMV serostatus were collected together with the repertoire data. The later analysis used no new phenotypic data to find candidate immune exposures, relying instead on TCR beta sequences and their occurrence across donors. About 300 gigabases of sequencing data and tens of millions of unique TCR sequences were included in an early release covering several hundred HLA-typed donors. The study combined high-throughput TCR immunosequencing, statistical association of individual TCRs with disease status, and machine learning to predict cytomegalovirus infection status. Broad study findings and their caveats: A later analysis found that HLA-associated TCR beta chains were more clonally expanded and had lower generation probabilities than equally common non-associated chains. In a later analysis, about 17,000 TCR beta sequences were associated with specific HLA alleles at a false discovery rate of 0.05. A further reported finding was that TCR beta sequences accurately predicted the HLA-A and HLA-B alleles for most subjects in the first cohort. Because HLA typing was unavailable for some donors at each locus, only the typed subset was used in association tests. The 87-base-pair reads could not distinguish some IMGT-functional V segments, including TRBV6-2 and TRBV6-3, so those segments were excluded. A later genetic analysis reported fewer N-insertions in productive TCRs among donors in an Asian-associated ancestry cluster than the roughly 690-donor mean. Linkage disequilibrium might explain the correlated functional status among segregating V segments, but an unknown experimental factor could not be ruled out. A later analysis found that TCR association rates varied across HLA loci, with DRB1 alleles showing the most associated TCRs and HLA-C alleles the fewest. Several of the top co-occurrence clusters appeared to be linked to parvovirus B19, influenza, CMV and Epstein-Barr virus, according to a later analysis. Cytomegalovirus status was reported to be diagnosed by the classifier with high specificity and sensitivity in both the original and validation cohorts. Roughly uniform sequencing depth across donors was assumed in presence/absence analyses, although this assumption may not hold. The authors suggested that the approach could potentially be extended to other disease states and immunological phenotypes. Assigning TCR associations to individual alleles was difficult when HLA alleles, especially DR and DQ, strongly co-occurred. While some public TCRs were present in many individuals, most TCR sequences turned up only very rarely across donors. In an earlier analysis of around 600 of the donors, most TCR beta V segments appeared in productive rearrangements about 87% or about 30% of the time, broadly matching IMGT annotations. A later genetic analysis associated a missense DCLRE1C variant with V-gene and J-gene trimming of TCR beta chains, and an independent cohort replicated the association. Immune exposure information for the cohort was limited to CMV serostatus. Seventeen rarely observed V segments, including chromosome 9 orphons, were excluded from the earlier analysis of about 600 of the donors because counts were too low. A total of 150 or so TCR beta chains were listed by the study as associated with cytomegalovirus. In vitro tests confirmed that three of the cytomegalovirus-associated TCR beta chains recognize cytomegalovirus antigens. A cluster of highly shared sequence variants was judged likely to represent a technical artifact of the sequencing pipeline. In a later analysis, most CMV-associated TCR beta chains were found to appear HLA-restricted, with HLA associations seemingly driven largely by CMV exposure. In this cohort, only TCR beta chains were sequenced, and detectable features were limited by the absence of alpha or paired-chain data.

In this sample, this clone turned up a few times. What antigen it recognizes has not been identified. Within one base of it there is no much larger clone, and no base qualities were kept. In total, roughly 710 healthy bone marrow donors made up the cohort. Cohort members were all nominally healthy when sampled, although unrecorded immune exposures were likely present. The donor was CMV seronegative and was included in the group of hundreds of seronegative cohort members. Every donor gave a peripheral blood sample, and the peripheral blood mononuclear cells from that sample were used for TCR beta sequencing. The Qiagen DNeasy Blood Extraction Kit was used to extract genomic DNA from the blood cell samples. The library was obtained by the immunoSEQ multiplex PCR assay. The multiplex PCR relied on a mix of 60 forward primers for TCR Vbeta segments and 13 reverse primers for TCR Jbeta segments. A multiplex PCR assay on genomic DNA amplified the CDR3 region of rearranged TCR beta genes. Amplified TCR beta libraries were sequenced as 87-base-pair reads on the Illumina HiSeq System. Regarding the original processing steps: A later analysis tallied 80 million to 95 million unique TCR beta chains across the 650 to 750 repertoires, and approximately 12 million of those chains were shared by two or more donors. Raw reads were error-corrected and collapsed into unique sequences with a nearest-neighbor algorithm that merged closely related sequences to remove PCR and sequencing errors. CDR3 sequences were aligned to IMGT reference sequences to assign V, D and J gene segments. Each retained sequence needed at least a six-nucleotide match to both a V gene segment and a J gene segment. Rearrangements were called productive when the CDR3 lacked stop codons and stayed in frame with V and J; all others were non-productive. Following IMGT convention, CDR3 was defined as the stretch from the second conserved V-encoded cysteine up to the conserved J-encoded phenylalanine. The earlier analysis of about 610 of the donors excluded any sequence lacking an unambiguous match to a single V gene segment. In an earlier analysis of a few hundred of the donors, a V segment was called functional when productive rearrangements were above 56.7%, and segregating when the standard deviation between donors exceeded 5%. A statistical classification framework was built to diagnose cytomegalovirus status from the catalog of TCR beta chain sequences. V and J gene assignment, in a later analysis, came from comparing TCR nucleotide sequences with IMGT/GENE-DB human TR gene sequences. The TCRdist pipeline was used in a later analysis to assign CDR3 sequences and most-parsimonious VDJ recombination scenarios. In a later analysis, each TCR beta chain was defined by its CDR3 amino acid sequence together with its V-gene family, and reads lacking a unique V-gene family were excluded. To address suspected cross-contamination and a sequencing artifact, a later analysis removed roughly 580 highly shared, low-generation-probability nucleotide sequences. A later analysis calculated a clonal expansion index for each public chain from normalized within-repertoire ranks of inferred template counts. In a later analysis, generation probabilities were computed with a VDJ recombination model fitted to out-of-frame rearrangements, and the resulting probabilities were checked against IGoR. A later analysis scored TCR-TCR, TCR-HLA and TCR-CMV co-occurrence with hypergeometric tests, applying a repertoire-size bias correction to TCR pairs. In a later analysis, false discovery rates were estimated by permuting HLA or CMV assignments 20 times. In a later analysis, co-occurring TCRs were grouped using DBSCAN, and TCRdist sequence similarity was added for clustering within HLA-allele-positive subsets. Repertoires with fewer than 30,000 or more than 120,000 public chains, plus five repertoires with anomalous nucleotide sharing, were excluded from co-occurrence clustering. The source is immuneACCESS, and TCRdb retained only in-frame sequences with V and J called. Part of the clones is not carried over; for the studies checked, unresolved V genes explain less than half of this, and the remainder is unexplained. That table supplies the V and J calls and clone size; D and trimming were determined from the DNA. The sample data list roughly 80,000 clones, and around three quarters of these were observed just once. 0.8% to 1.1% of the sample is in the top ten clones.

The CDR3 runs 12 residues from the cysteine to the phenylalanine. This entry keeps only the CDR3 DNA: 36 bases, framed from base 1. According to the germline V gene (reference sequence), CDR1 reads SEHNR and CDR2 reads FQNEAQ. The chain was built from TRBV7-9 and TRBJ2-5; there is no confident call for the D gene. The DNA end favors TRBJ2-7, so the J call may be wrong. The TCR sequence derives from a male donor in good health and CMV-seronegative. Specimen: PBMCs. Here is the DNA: TGTGCCAGCAGCCCCCAAGCCTACGAGCAGTACTTC. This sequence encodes CASSPQAYEQYF.